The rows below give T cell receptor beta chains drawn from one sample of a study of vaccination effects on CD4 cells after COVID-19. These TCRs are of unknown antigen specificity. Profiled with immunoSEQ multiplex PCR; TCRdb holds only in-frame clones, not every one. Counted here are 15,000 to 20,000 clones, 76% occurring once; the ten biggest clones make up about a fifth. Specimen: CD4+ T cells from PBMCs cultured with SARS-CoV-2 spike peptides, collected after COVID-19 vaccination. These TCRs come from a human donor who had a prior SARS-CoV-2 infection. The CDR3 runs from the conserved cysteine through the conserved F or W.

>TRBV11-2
CASSIGDFYSGELFF
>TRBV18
CASSPRLAGVSNTQYF
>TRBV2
CASRKGANYGYTF
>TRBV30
CAWSDGASYEQYF
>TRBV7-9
CASSLAQSGKTQYF
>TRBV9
CASGREGPSSGANVLTF
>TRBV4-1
CASSLARENIQYF
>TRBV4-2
CASSQLPPGLAPYEQYF
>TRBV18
CASSLQTSGEGAQYF
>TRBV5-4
CASRNTDHTEAFF
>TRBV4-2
CASSQAASGRGLLAKNIQYF
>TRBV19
CASSIFTSGRTGELFF
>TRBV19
CASHLVGGPNTGELFF
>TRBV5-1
CASSFGTGGWQPQHF
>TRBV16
CASSQRAYSYNEQFF
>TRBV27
CASRQGGAMYNEQFF
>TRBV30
CAWGSGTSGGADEQFF
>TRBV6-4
CASSDSSSGGEVTQYF
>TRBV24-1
CATSLSPGQGAADTQYF
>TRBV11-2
CASSQEADNTEAFF
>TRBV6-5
CASSVNRNEKLFF
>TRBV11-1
CASSSPSGSETQYF
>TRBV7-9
CASSSPLDPTKYF
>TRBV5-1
CASRPTSGSSYEQYF
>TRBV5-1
CASSFGGVQETQYF
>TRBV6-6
CASSYSDSYYNEQFF
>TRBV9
CASRGGLANTGELFF
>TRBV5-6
CASSDRETQYF
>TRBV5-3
CARSVARHRTGPNSPLHF
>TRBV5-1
CASSLVGGSDTEAFF
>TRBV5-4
CASSLNREDIQYF
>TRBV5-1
CASSFTSGLNEQFF
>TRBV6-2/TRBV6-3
CASSYSMTGPVQFF
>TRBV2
CASSGPGQGTDTQYF
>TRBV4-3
CASSQDSASSYEQYF
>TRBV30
CAWRETQGLFLEAFF
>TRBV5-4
CASSLGDSVEQFF
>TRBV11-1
CASSSTPFDTEAFF
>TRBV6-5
CASSYLDRAGELFF
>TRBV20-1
CSANRQETQYF
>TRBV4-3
CASSRQTSGTPDTQYF
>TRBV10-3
CAISSSGYEQYF
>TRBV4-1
CASSHQGRNYGYTF
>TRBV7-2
CASSWSGRGYEQYF
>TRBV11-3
CASSLGRGDYNEQFF
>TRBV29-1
CSVPGGPRDGARVGEAFF
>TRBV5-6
CASSLGLAGSRFF
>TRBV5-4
CASSPPGQGFGYGYTF
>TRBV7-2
CASSQSSGAAETQYF
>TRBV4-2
CASSREGQDTQYF
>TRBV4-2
CASSQGTGLNTIYF
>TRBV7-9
CASSLVGGAKNIQYF
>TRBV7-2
CASSLLGSHTGELFF
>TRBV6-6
CASSYRVGNTF